Listed below are T cell receptor beta chains from one sample, sequenced in a study of T cell responses to AZD1222 COVID-19 vaccine. Only in-frame clones appear in the TCRdb table, and some are missing; sequencing was by immunoSEQ multiplex PCR. Here the sample spans about 120,000 clones, approximately 88% being singletons. Source: peripheral blood, taken on day 0 of AZD1222 vaccination. These receptors were obtained from an adult in good health. The conserved cysteine and the conserved F or W are not part of the CDR3 here. Each record gives: V gene, clone size, CDR3 protein. A clone size is listed for some rows: how often the clone was seen (once, few, many), or a class if it is expanded.

>TRBV15|NA
ATSREGPLSGNTIY
>TRBV9|once
ASSVVAGGQKGTDTQY
>TRBV6-5|NA
ASSTGGAGYGYT
>TRBV19|NA
ASSSTGTEYNQPQH
>TRBV7-2|NA
ASSLAGTGKTQY
>TRBV11-3|NA
ASSFRISGRVDEQF
>TRBV7-2|NA
ASSLEGLAGEQF
>TRBV4-1|NA
ASSQVDRGYNEQF
>TRBV18|NA
ASSPQVRYEAF
>TRBV7-9|NA
ASSLGLGLDTEAF
>TRBV19|NA
ASSKSGTGVEQY
>TRBV7-2|NA
ASSYDSGNTIY
>TRBV28|once
ASSRGTGFDEQY
>TRBV7-9|NA
ASSRRTSGTDTQY
>TRBV4-1|NA
ASSPLPGDTEAF
>TRBV29-1|NA
SVESGSEAF
>TRBV6-5|NA
ASSDSRWRNQPQH
>TRBV9|NA
ASSVRQGYSYNEQF
>TRBV7-3|NA
ASSPTGRMNTEAF
>TRBV21-1|NA
ASSPPSGRQGPSPQH
>TRBV5-1|NA
ASSFRDGYGYT
>TRBV7-2|once
ASSLLRQGTYEQY